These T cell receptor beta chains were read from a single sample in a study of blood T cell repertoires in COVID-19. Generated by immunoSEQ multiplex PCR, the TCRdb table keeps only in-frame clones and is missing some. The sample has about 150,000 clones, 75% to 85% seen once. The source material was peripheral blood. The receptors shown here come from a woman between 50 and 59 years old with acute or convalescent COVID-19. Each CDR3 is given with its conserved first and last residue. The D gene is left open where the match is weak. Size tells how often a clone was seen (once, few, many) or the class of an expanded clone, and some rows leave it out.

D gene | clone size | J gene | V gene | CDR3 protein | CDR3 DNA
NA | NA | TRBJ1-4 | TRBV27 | CASSSRRATNEKLFF | TGTGCCAGCAGTTCCCGACGAGCGACTAATGAAAAACTGTTTTTT
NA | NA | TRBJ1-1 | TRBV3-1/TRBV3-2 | CASRNSLNTEAFF | TGTGCCAGCAGAAACAGCTTAAACACTGAAGCTTTCTTT
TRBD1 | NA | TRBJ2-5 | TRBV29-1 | CSVGQGQQETQYF | TGCAGCGTGGGACAGGGGCAACAAGAGACCCAGTACTTC
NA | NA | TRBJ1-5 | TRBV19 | CASSMRQGFGQPQHF | TGTGCCAGTAGTATGCGGCAGGGATTCGGTCAGCCCCAGCATTTT
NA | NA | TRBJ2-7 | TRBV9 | CASSVDGLPSYEQYF | TGTGCCAGCAGCGTAGATGGACTCCCATCCTACGAGCAGTACTTC
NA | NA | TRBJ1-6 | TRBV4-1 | CASSQEAVVQGSESPLHF | TGCGCCAGCAGCCAAGAAGCGGTGGTTCAGGGGTCGGAATCACCCCTCCACTTT
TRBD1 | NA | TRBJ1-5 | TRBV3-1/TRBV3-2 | CASGDRGGQPQHF | TGTGCCAGCGGCGACAGGGGGGGACAGCCCCAGCATTTT
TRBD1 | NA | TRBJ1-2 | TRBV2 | CASKPEEGATGYTF | TGTGCCAGCAAACCAGAGGAGGGGGCAACTGGCTACACCTTC
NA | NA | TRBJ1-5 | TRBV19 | CASSPGGYYQPQHF | TGTGCCAGTAGTCCGGGGGGCTATTATCAGCCCCAGCATTTT
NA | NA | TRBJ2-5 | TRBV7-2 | CASASGDQETQYF | TGTGCCAGCGCGTCGGGGGATCAAGAGACCCAGTACTTC
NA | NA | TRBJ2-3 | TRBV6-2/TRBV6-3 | CASSYGLADTQYF | TGTGCCAGCAGTTATGGCCTAGCGGATACGCAGTATTTT
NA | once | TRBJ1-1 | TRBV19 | CASSQTEDTEAFF | TGTGCCAGTAGTCAGACAGAGGACACTGAAGCTTTCTTT
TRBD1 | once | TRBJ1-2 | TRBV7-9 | CASGTAAYYGYTF | TGTGCCAGCGGGACAGCCGCCTACTATGGCTACACCTTC
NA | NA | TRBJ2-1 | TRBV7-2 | CASSSRTVEGEQFF | TGTGCCAGCAGCTCAAGGACAGTCGAGGGTGAGCAGTTCTTC
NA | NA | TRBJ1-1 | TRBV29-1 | CSGFREVGKAFF | TGCAGCGGGTTTAGGGAGGTCGGAAAAGCTTTCTTT
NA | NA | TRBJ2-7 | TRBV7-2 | CASSSFYEQYF | TGTGCCAGCAGCTCCTTTTACGAGCAGTACTTC
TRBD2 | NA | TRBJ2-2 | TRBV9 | CASSVRLAGGRDAGELFF | TGTGCCAGCAGCGTCCGACTAGCGGGGGGGCGAGACGCCGGGGAGCTGTTTTTT
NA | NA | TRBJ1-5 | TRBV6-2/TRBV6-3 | CASSLQAGQPQHF | TGTGCCAGCAGTTTACAAGCGGGGCAGCCCCAGCATTTT
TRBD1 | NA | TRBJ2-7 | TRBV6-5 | CASRAGGTTSYEQYF | TGTGCCAGCCGAGCAGGGGGCACGACTTCCTACGAGCAGTACTTC
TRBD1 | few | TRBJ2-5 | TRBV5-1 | CASRSVGGTGGETQYF | TGCGCCAGCAGAAGCGTAGGTGGGACAGGGGGTGAGACCCAGTACTTC
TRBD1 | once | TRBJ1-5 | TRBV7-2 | CASSLGQGGVNQPQHF | TGTGCCAGCAGCTTAGGACAGGGGGGTGTCAATCAGCCCCAGCATTTT
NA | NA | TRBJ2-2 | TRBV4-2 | CASSQDAGLNTGELFF | TGTGCCAGCAGCCAAGACGCAGGGTTGAACACCGGGGAGCTGTTTTTT
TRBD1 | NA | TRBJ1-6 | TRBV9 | CASSGGTAYNSPLHF | TGTGCCAGCAGCGGCGGGACAGCTTATAATTCACCCCTCCACTTT
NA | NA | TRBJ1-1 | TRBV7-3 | CASSYDRQNTEAFF | TGTGCCAGCAGCTACGACAGGCAGAACACTGAAGCTTTCTTT
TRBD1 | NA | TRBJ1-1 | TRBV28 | CASSTGTANTEAFF | TGTGCCAGCAGTACCGGGACAGCCAACACTGAAGCTTTCTTT
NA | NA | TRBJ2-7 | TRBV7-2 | CASSLVAQGYYEQYF | TGTGCCAGCAGCTTAGTCGCACAGGGTTACTACGAGCAGTACTTC
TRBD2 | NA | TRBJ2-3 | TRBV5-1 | CASSLGTSGGTDTQYF | TGCGCCAGCAGCTTGGGAACTAGCGGGGGTACAGATACGCAGTATTTT
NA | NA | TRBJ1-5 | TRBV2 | CASIYSEGEPQHF | TGTGCCAGCATCTACAGTGAGGGGGAGCCCCAGCATTTT
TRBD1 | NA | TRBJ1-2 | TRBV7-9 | CASSSTTGLRRLAYGYTF | TGTGCCAGCAGCTCCACGACAGGGCTTAGACGGTTGGCCTATGGCTACACCTTC
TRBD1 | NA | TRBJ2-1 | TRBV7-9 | CASSMYTGGNEQFF | TGTGCCAGCAGCATGTATACAGGGGGCAATGAGCAGTTCTTC
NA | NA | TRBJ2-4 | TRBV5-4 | CASSLAGQIHIQYF | TGTGCCAGCAGCTTGGCTGGACAGATACACATTCAGTACTTC
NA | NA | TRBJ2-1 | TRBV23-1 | CASSQSWSTCPSYNEQFF | TGCGCCAGCAGTCAATCGTGGAGTACTTGCCCTTCCTACAATGAGCAGTTCTTC
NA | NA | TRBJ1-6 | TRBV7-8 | CASSSPGLLNSPLHF | TGTGCCAGCAGCTCACCGGGATTACTTAATTCACCCCTCCACTTT
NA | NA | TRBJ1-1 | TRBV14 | CASSQGGIRAFF | TGTGCCAGCAGCCAAGGAGGGATTAGAGCTTTCTTT
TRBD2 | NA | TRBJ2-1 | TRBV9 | CASSPSGGGDREQFF | TGTGCCAGCAGCCCCTCTGGCGGGGGGGATAGGGAGCAGTTCTTC
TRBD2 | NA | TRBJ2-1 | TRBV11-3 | CASSLKTSGGPYEQFF | TGTGCCAGCAGCTTAAAGACTAGCGGCGGCCCGTATGAGCAGTTCTTC
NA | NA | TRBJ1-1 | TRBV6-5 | CASSGWGGQAFF | TGTGCCAGCAGCGGATGGGGGGGGCAAGCTTTCTTT
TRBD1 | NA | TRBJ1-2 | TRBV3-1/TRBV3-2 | CASSQAAGGAYGYTF | TGTGCCAGCAGCCAAGCCGCAGGGGGCGCATATGGCTACACCTTC
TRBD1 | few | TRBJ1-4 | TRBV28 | CASSFQGATNEKLFF | TGTGCCAGCAGTTTCCAGGGGGCAACTAATGAAAAACTGTTTTTT
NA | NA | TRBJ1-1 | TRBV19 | CASSIGQGINTEAFF | TGTGCCAGTAGTATAGGTCAGGGAATAAACACTGAAGCTTTCTTT
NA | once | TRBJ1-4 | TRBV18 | CASSPRVLGHNEKLFF | TGTGCCAGCTCACCAAGGGTTTTGGGGCATAATGAAAAACTGTTTTTT
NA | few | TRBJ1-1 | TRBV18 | CASRTQNTEAFF | TGTGCCAGCCGGACACAGAACACTGAAGCTTTCTTT
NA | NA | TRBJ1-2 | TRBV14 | CASSIQGSYGYTF | TGTGCCAGCAGCATACAGGGTAGCTATGGCTACACCTTC
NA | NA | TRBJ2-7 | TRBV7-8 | CATGNGGLFYEQYF | TGTGCCACCGGAAACGGGGGGCTGTTCTACGAGCAGTACTTC
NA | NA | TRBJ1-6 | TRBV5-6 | CASSEVGDSSFSPLHF | TGTGCCAGCAGCGAGGTAGGGGACTCCTCATTTTCACCCCTCCACTTT
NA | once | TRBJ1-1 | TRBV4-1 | CASKQDPFGMNTEAFF | TGCGCCAGCAAGCAAGACCCTTTCGGGATGAACACTGAAGCTTTCTTT
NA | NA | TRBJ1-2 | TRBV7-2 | CASSLAPPTPGGYTF | TGTGCCAGCAGCTTAGCCCCCCCAACTCCGGGTGGCTACACCTTC
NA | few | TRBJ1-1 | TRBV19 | CASTRGGIAAEAFF | TGTGCCAGTACCCGGGGGGGGATAGCGGCTGAAGCTTTCTTT
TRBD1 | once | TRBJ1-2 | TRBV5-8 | CASLIQGGRVYGYTF | TGTGCCAGCCTTATACAGGGGGGACGGGTCTATGGCTACACCTTC